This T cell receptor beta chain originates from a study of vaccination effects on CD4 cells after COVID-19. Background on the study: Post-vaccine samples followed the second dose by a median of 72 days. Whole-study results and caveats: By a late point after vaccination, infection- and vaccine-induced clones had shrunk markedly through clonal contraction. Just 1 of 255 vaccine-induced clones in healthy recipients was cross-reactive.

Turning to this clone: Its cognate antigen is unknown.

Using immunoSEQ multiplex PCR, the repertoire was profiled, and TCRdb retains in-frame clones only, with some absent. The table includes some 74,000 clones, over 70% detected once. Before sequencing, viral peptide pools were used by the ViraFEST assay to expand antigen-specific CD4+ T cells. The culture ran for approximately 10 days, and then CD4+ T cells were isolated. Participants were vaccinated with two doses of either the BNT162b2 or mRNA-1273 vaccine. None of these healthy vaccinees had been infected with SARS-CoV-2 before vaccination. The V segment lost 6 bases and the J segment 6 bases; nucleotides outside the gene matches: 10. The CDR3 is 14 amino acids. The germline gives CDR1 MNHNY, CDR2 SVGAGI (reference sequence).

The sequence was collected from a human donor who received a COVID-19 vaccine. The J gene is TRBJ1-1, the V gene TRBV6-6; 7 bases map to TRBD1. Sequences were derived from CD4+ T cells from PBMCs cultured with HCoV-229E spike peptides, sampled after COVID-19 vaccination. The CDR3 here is CASSLPQGGSEAFF. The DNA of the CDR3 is TGTGCCAGCAGCTTACCCCAGGGGGGTTCTGAAGCTTTCTTT.